This passage covers 20 T cell receptor beta chains from one sample sequenced in a study of T cells in localized non-small cell lung cancer (dated by TCRdb to 2020 to 2022). Library preparation employed the immunoSEQ multiplex PCR assay. TCRdb re-hosts the immuneACCESS table, in-frame sequences only. Its copies lack some clones; in the studies checked, an unresolved V gene accounts for under half of them, and the cause for the rest is not known. The sample includes about 21,000 clones, with roughly 88% observed a single time. Almost 30% of the sample is in the top ten clones. Sequences were derived from peripheral blood mononuclear cells, sampled before any cancer treatment. The receptors come from a male donor aged 60 or over with stage II lung adenocarcinoma.

The V call is TRBV5-6, the J call TRBJ1-2; D possibly corresponds to TRBD1 (6 bases). Germline CDR1 is SGHDT and CDR2 is YYEEEE. V was cut by 0 bases and J by 8 bases, with 8 bases left in between. The CDR3 runs to 12 residues. The CDR3 is CASSLGGGGYTF. The CDR3 nucleotides are TGTGCCAGCAGCTTGGGTGGGGGCGGCTACACCTTC.

The chain carries TRBV7-9 and TRBJ2-3; 12 bases map to TRBD2. Germline CDR1 SEHNR, CDR2 FQNEAQ (reference sequence). V lost 7 bases and J lost 6; bases outside the gene matches: 11. The CDR3 sequence is 16 residues long. The chain's CDR3 is CASTARASGRGDTQYF. The CDR3 region has the DNA TGTGCCAGCACCGCCCGAGCTAGCGGGAGGGGGGATACGCAGTATTTT.

This sequence joins TRBV29-1 and TRBJ2-5, with 7 positions matching TRBD2. The V segment lost 4 bases and the J segment 5 bases; nucleotides outside the gene matches: 13. CDR1 SQVTM and CDR2 ANQGSEA come from the germline V gene. CDR3 length: 15 residues. The CDR3 is CSVGVAGVDRETQYF. The DNA for the CDR3 is TGCAGCGTTGGGGTGGCGGGAGTTGATAGGGAGACCCAGTACTTC. Full variable domain (rest looked up from reference TRBV29-1 and TRBJ2-5): SAVISQKPSRDICQRGTSLTIQCQVDSQVTMMFWYRQQPGQSLTLIATANQGSEATYESGFVIDKFPISRPNLTFSTLTVSNMSPEDSSIYLCSVGVAGVDRETQYFGPGTRLLVL.

This chain joins TRBV7-9 and TRBJ1-2, with D possibly TRBD1 on 6 matching bases. The germline V and J ends were trimmed by 4 bases and 2 bases, with 11 bases remaining between them. The CDR3 sequence is 14 residues long. Germline CDR1 SEHNR, CDR2 FQNEAQ (reference sequence). In DNA form, the CDR3 reads TGTGCCAGCAGCTCAGGGGCAGGGAACTATGGCTACACCTTC. The encoded protein is CASSSGAGNYGYTF. Full variable domain (outside the CDR3, taken from reference TRBV7-9 and TRBJ1-2): DTGVSQNPRHKITKRGQNVTFRCDPISEHNRLYWYRQTLGQGPEFLTYFQNEAQLEKSRLLSDRFSAERPKGSFSTLEIQRTEQGDSAMYLCASSSGAGNYGYTFGSGTRLTVV.

The chain combines TRBV19 with TRBJ2-3; D possibly corresponds to TRBD1 (5 bases). V was clipped by 1 base and J by 0 bases, with 8 bases between them. Per germline, CDR1 LNHDA and CDR2 SQIVND (reference sequence). CDR3 size: 15 residues. DNA of the CDR3: TGTGCCAGTAGTATAGGCGACAGAAGCACAGATACGCAGTATTTT. This gives the protein CASSIGDRSTDTQYF.

This clone was detected only once. The J gene is TRBJ2-5, the V gene TRBV5-1, with 10 positions matching TRBD2. The CDR3 covers 17 residues. The V gene end was trimmed by 1 base and the J gene end by 5 bases; junction bases not matched to a gene: 11. CDR1 is SGHRS, CDR2 YFSETQ, per germline. This chain's CDR3 is CASSLSSAGGVAETQYF. The CDR3 coding sequence is TGCGCCAGCAGCTTGTCCTCAGCGGGAGGGGTTGCGGAGACCCAGTACTTC. Based on the CDR3 plus reference TRBV5-1 and TRBJ2-5, the full variable domain is KAGVTQTPRYLIKTRGQQVTLSCSPISGHRSVSWYQQTPGQGLQFLFEYFSETQRNKGNFPGRFSGRQFSNSRSEMNVSTLELGDSALYLCASSLSSAGGVAETQYFGPGTRLLVL.

The CDR3 DNA reads as TGTGCCAGCAGCCTTGATCTAGCGGGAGGGCCTCGATACAATGAGCAGTTCTTC. It encodes CASSLDLAGGPRYNEQFF. J is TRBJ2-1 and V is TRBV5-5; the match to TRBD2 covers 12 bases. CDR3 length: 18 amino acids. The germline V gene encodes CDR1 SGHKS and CDR2 YYEKEE (reference sequence). With V trimmed by 4 bases and J by 4 bases, 12 bases remained unmatched. Variable domain in full (rest from reference TRBV5-5 and TRBJ2-1): DAGVTQSPTHLIKTRGQQVTLRCSPISGHKSVSWYQQVLGQGPQFIFQYYEKEERGRGNFPDRFSARQFPNYSSELNVNALLLGDSALYLCASSLDLAGGPRYNEQFFGPGTRLTVL.

CDR3 in amino acids: CASSDTSGSTGELFF. CDR3 DNA: TGTGCCAGCAGTGACACTAGCGGGAGCACCGGGGAGCTGTTTTTT. The rearrangement joins TRBV6-4 to TRBJ2-2; the match to TRBD2 covers 11 bases. The V and J ends lost 2 bases and 4 bases, in that order; junction bases with no gene match: 0. The CDR3 runs 15 residues. Germline V lookup: CDR1 MRHNA, CDR2 SNTAGT.

The CDR3 nucleotides are TGTGCTAGCGTCCCTAAAGACAGACGAACTTCTTCCGATACGCAGTATTTT. Encoded protein: CASVPKDRRTSSDTQYF. The chain employs TRBV12-5 and TRBJ2-3; a weak D match, TRBD1 (5 bases). The CDR3 is 17 residues long. V was clipped by 9 bases and J by 6 bases, with 28 bases between them. CDR1 is LGHNT and CDR2 is FRNRAP in the germline V gene. Drawing the rest from reference TRBV12-5 and TRBJ2-3, the complete variable domain is DARVTQTPRHKVTEMGQEVTMRCQPILGHNTVFWYRQTMMQGLELLAYFRNRAPLDDSGMPKDRFSAEMPDATLATLKIQPSEPRDSAVYFCASVPKDRRTSSDTQYFGPGTRLTVL.

The genes are TRBV6-9 and TRBJ2-7, with 7 positions matching TRBD2. Germline assignment: CDR1 MNHGY and CDR2 SVAAGI. With V trimmed by 6 bases and J by 1 base, 0 bases remained unmatched. The CDR3 spans 12 residues. CDR3 protein: CASSGRSYEQYF. As DNA, the CDR3 is TGTGCCAGCAGCGGGAGGTCCTACGAGCAGTACTTC.

The genes are TRBV28 and TRBJ2-5; either TRBD1 or TRBD2 may supply D (5 bases each). V shed 3 bases and J shed 5 bases, with 7 bases lying between them. Looked up from germline, CDR1 is MDHEN and CDR2 is SYDVKM. This CDR3 has 12 residues. CDR3 nucleotide sequence: TGTGCCAGCAGTTTTTGGGGGGAGACCCAGTACTTC. Translating gives CASSFWGETQYF.

This chain joins TRBV5-4 and TRBJ2-2; D is uncertain. Germline-derived CDR1 and CDR2 are SGHNT and YYREEE (reference sequence). This CDR3 is 17 amino acids long. The V end was cut by 6 bases, the J end by 3 bases, with 21 bases between. The chain's CDR3 is CASTHPPYWAYTGELFF. The CDR3 DNA reads as TGTGCCAGCACCCACCCCCCCTACTGGGCCTACACCGGGGAGCTGTTTTTT.

This rearrangement joins TRBV7-3 to TRBJ2-3; TRBD2 matches 9 bases. The CDR3 sequence is 15 residues long. V shed 5 bases, J shed 1 base, and the junction held 4 bases outside the gene matches. Germline V CDR1 and CDR2: SGHTA, FQGTGA. CDR3 loop: CASSQWTSGTDTQYF. In DNA form, the CDR3 reads TGTGCCAGCAGCCAGTGGACTAGCGGCACAGATACGCAGTATTTT.

The chain has TRBV7-6 and TRBJ1-6, with 7 bases lining up with TRBD1. Germline values: CDR1 SGHVS, CDR2 FNYEAQ. CDR3 length equals 14 residues. V lost 2 bases, J lost 9 bases, and 4 bases stayed unmatched. CDR3 protein: CASSLTAGGSPLHF. In nucleotides, the CDR3 is TGTGCCAGCAGCTTAACGGCAGGGGGTTCACCCCTCCACTTT.

The chain carries TRBV28 and TRBJ2-1; D unclear. The V end was cut by 4 bases, the J end by 3 bases, with 16 bases between. This CDR3 region has 16 residues. Germline CDR1 reads MDHEN; CDR2 reads SYDVKM. CDR3 protein: CASSSQDEALYNEQFF. The DNA for the CDR3 is TGTGCCAGCAGTTCCCAGGACGAAGCGCTCTACAATGAGCAGTTCTTC.

The chain employs TRBV5-1 and TRBJ1-1; D is unclear. Germline loops: CDR1 SGHRS, CDR2 YFSETQ. The CDR3 loop spans 14 amino acids. Trimming took off 0 bases at V and 6 bases at J, with 12 bases between the two ends. CDR3 sequence: CASSLGYSPAEAFF. The CDR3 DNA sequence: TGCGCCAGCAGCTTGGGTTACAGCCCGGCTGAAGCTTTCTTT.

The rearrangement links TRBV18 to TRBJ1-1; TRBD1 might be the D (5 bases). Trimming removed 4 bases at V and 8 bases at J, with 14 bases between. The germline gives CDR1 KGHSH, CDR2 LQKENI. The CDR3 has 13 amino acids. Here the CDR3 DNA reads TGTGCCAGCTCACTCTCGGGACGCGAAGAAGCTTTCTTT. This gives the protein CASSLSGREEAFF.

The rearrangement links TRBV28 to TRBJ1-6, with 7 bases that match TRBD1. There are 11 residues in the CDR3. V lost 8 bases to trimming and J lost 13 bases; unmatched junction nucleotides: 5. Germline V gives CDR1 MDHEN, CDR2 SYDVKM. The CDR3 protein is CASAQGDPLHF. Here the CDR3 DNA reads TGTGCCAGCGCTCAGGGGGACCCCCTCCACTTT.

In this sample, this clone turned up a few times. The chain is built from TRBV10-2 and TRBJ1-5; no definite D call. This CDR3 comprises 14 residues. Looked up from germline, CDR1 is WSHSY and CDR2 is SAAADI. V was pared by 3 bases and J by 3 bases, with 9 bases between. CDR3 sequence: CASSDSSLNQPQHF. The DNA for the CDR3 is TGCGCCAGCAGTGACAGCAGTCTCAATCAGCCCCAGCATTTT.

The gene calls are TRBV6-1 and TRBJ1-5; the D is unclear. This CDR3 is 13 amino acids long. Deletions cut 3 bases from V and 6 bases from J, with 9 bases between. Germline CDR1 MNHNS, CDR2 SASEGT. The DNA of the CDR3 is TGTGCCAGCAGTGAGGGGTCGGTTCAGCCCCAGCATTTT. Residues: CASSEGSVQPQHF.